This TCR beta chain was identified in a study of cytomegalovirus exposure and HLA in healthy donors (dated 2017 in TCRdb). In the study overall: In an earlier analysis of roughly 590 of the donors, 250 to 300 Gb of sequence data and 117 million unique TCR beta sequences from about 180 million T cells were reported. Class I and class II HLA loci were covered by the typing at four-digit resolution. To decide whether each TCR beta V gene segment behaved as functional or pseudogenic, an earlier analysis of some 600 of the donors relied on high-throughput TCR beta sequencing. Among about 400 genotyped donors of the cohort, an average of approximately 240,000 unique TCR beta nucleotide sequences was sequenced per donor, of which 15% to 20% were non-productive. Rather than using new phenotypic data, the later analysis identified candidate immune exposures from TCR beta sequences and from how often those sequences occurred across donors. The study was designed to test whether signatures of past pathogen exposure could be identified by cataloging public T cell receptors. Donor age, sex, ethnicity and CMV serostatus were compiled alongside the repertoire data. The genetic ancestry cluster associated with self-reported Caucasian donors included 70% to 85% of the 300 to 450 genotyped donors. All discovery cohort repertoires had been generated using a single sequencing platform. An early release that covered fewer than 750 HLA-typed donors contained approximately 320 gigabases of sequencing data and around 85 million unique TCR sequences. A later analysis re-analyzed previously published TCR beta repertoires from 600 to 850 donors and added high-resolution HLA genotyping to study TCR occurrence patterns. A separate validation cohort of approximately 120 different subjects was used in addition to the approximately 700-subject first cohort. Typing coverage differed by locus: A, B, C, DRB1 and DQB1 were typed in roughly 620-630 donors, DQA1 in roughly 510, DPA1 in some 570, and DPB1 in roughly 450. A later genetic analysis took genome-wide SNP genotypes for about three fifths of the 666 donors and used that subset as a discovery cohort. Four to six DR-DQ haplotypes were handled as single units for association and clustering, since linkage in the cohort was strong. Using immunosequencing, the study profiled T cell repertoires from approximately 700 subjects and related those repertoires to cytomegalovirus serostatus. The study combined high-throughput TCR immunosequencing, statistical association of individual TCRs with disease status, and machine learning to predict cytomegalovirus infection status. Overall study results and their limits: The earlier analysis of 587 of the donors excluded some 15 rarely observed V segments, including chromosome 9 orphons, because counts were too low. A few of the identified cytomegalovirus-associated TCR beta chains were confirmed in vitro to be specific for cytomegalovirus antigens. A later analysis reported that several top co-occurrence clusters appeared linked to parvovirus B19, influenza, CMV and Epstein-Barr virus. The sequencing pipeline was judged likely to have produced a cluster of highly shared sequence variants as a technical artifact. A later analysis found that TCR association rates varied across HLA loci, with DRB1 alleles showing the most associated TCRs and HLA-C alleles the fewest. The only immune exposure information available for the cohort was CMV serostatus. In a later analysis, HLA-associated TCR beta chains were found to be more clonally expanded and to have lower generation probabilities than equally common non-associated chains. A total of 150 or so TCR beta chains were listed by the study as associated with cytomegalovirus. In a later analysis, 15,000 to 20,000 TCR beta sequences were associated with specific HLA alleles at a false discovery rate of 0.05. Sequencing depth was assumed to be roughly uniform across donors in the presence/absence analyses, though that assumption may not hold. It was suggested by the authors that the approach could potentially be generalized to other disease states and immunological phenotypes. Compared with the approximately 600-donor mean, donors in an Asian-associated ancestry cluster had fewer N-insertions in productive TCRs, according to a later genetic analysis. Correlated functional status among segregating V segments might reflect linkage disequilibrium, but an unknown experimental factor could not be ruled out. A further reported finding was that TCR beta sequences accurately predicted the HLA-A and HLA-B alleles for most subjects in the first cohort. V-gene and J-gene trimming of TCR beta chains was associated with a missense DCLRE1C variant in a later genetic analysis, and the association was replicated in an independent cohort. In an earlier analysis of 587 of the donors, most TCR beta V segments were observed in productive rearrangements about 90% or about 30% of the time, broadly matching IMGT annotations. This cohort had only TCR beta chains sequenced, and the lack of alpha or paired-chain data limited which features could be detected. Some IMGT-functional V segments, including TRBV6-2 and TRBV6-3, could not be told apart with the 87-base-pair reads, so those segments were excluded. Because some donors lacked HLA typing at each locus, the association tests relied only on the typed subset. Across donors, most TCR sequences were observed very rarely, whereas some public TCRs were present in many individuals. In a later analysis, most CMV-associated TCR beta chains were found to appear HLA-restricted, with HLA associations seemingly driven largely by CMV exposure. Cytomegalovirus status was reported to be diagnosed by the classifier with high specificity and sensitivity in both the original and validation cohorts. When HLA alleles, especially DR and DQ, strongly co-occurred, attributing TCR associations to individual alleles was difficult.

The germline V and J ends show losses of 5 bases and 5 bases respectively, and no gene match explains 12 bases of the junction. From the germline V gene, CDR1 is MNHEY and CDR2 is SVGAGI. From the cysteine through the phenylalanine, the CDR3 covers 15 amino acids. The sequence is cut down to CDR3 DNA, 45 bases in frame from base 1. The library was prepared using the immunoSEQ multiplex PCR assay. The multiplex PCR relied on a mix of 60 forward primers for TCR Vbeta segments and 13 reverse primers for TCR Jbeta segments. The CDR3 region of rearranged TCR beta genes was amplified from genomic DNA by a multiplex PCR assay. The amplified TCR beta libraries were sequenced on the Illumina HiSeq System as 87-base-pair reads. The source study handled its data this way. In a later analysis, tens of millions of unique TCR beta chains were counted across the 666 repertoires, and approximately 11 million of these chains were shared by at least two donors. To remove PCR and sequencing errors, raw reads were error-corrected and collapsed into unique sequences using a nearest-neighbor algorithm that merged closely related sequences. Alignment of CDR3 sequences to IMGT reference sequences was used to assign V, D and J gene segments. Each retained sequence needed at least a six-nucleotide match to both a V gene segment and a J gene segment. A rearrangement counted as productive if the CDR3 had no stop codons and remained in frame with V and J, and every other rearrangement counted as non-productive. Following IMGT convention, CDR3 was defined as the stretch from the second conserved V-encoded cysteine up to the conserved J-encoded phenylalanine. The earlier analysis of approximately 500 of the donors excluded sequences that lacked an unambiguous match to a single V gene segment. In an earlier analysis of some 590 of the donors, a V segment was called functional when productive rearrangements were above 56.7%, and segregating when the standard deviation between donors exceeded 5%. To diagnose cytomegalovirus status from the catalog of TCR beta chain sequences, a statistical classification framework was built. V and J gene assignment, in a later analysis, came from comparing TCR nucleotide sequences with IMGT/GENE-DB human TR gene sequences. In a later analysis, CDR3 sequences and most-parsimonious VDJ recombination scenarios were assigned using the TCRdist pipeline. In a later analysis, every TCR beta chain was defined by the combination of its CDR3 amino acid sequence and its V-gene family, and reads without a unique V-gene family were dropped. As a way to deal with suspected cross-contamination and a sequencing artifact, a later analysis dropped hundreds of nucleotide sequences that were highly shared and had low generation probability. A later analysis calculated a clonal expansion index for each public chain from normalized within-repertoire ranks of inferred template counts. A later analysis computed generation probabilities with a VDJ recombination model fitted to out-of-frame rearrangements, and checked the results against IGoR. A later analysis scored TCR-TCR, TCR-HLA and TCR-CMV co-occurrence with hypergeometric tests, applying a repertoire-size bias correction to TCR pairs. A later analysis estimated false discovery rates by permuting HLA or CMV assignments 20 times. In a later analysis, co-occurring TCRs were grouped using DBSCAN, with TCRdist sequence similarity added in when clustering inside HLA-allele-positive subsets. Repertoires with fewer than 30,000 or more than 120,000 public chains were left out of co-occurrence clustering, as were about 5 repertoires with anomalous nucleotide sharing. Here the immuneACCESS table is served through TCRdb, limited to in-frame sequences with V and J called. Missing clones are a known gap in these copies; in checked studies unresolved V genes cover under half, and the rest lacks a known reason. The V and J calls and the clone size are those of that table, but D and trimming were determined from the DNA. This sample comprises roughly 220,000 clones, about 70% of them detected only once. The top ten clones comprise 1.5% to 2% of the sample.

With respect to this clone: It has no known antigen specificity. Per-nucleotide qualities are absent, and no much larger clonotype sits a single base away.

The cohort comprised around 690 healthy bone marrow donors. Cohort members were all nominally healthy when sampled, although unrecorded immune exposures were likely present. The donor was CMV seronegative and was included in the group of approximately 350 seronegative cohort members. A peripheral blood sample was provided by each donor, and peripheral blood mononuclear cells were used for TCR beta sequencing. Genomic DNA was extracted from the blood cell samples with the Qiagen DNeasy Blood Extraction Kit. This TCR came from a woman aged 25 to 39 in good health and CMV-seronegative. The rearrangement combines TRBV6-5 with TRBJ2-7, with TRBD1 identical over 7 junction bases. The material sequenced was PBMCs. The CDR3 reads CASSTDRDILDEQYF. In nucleotides, the sequence is TGTGCCAGCAGTACCGACAGGGACATCTTGGACGAGCAGTACTTC.